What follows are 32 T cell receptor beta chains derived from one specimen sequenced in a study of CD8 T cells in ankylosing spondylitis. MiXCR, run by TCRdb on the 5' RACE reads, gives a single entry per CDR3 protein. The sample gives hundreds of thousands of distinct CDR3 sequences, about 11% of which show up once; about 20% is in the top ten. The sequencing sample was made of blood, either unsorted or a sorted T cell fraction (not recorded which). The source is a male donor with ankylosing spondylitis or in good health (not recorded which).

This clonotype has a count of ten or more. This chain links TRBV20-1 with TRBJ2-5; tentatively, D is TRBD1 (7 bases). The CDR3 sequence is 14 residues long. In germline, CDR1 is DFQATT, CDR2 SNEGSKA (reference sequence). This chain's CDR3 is CSVRQGLNQETQYF. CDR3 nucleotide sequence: TGCAGCGTCAGACAGGGACTCAACCAAGAGACCCAGTACTTC.

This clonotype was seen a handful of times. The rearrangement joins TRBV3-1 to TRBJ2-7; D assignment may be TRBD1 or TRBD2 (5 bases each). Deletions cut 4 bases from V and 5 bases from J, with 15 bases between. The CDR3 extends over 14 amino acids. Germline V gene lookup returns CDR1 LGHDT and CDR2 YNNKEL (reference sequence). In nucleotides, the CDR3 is TGTGCCAGCAGCCTTCGGACACTGGGGGACGAGCAGTACTTC. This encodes CASSLRTLGDEQYF.

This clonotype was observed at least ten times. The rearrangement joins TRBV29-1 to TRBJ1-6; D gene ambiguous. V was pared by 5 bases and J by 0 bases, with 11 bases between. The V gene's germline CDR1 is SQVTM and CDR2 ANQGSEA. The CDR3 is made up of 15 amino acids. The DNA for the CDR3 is TGCAGCGTTCCCCTAGGGAGCTCCTATAATTCACCCCTCCACTTT. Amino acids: CSVPLGSSYNSPLHF.

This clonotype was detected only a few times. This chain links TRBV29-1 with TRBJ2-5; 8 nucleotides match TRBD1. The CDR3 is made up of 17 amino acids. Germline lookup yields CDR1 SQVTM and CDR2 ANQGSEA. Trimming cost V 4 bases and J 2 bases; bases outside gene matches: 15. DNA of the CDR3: TGCAGCGTTGCCCCTAGACAGGGGCTAAAGGTGCAAGAGACCCAGTACTTC. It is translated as CSVAPRQGLKVQETQYF.

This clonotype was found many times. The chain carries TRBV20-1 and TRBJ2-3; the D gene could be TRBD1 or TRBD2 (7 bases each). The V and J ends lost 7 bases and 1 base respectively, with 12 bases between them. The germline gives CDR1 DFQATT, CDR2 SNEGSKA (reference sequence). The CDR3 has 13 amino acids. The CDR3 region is CSGSGTGTDTQYF. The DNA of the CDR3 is TGCAGTGGGAGCGGGACAGGCACAGATACGCAGTATTTT.

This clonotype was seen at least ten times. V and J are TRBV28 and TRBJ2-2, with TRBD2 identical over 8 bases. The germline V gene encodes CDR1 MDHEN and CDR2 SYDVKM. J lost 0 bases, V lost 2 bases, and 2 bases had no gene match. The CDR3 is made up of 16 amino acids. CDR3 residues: CASSLAGGTNTGELFF. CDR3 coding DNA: TGTGCCAGCAGTTTAGCGGGGGGCACGAACACCGGGGAGCTGTTTTTT.

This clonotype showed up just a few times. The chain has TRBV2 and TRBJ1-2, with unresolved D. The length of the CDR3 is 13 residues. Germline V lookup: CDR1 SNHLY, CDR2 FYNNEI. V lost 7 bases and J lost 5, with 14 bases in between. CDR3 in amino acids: CASTGSPVYGYTF. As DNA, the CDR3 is TGTGCCAGCACCGGTTCGCCAGTTTATGGCTACACCTTC.

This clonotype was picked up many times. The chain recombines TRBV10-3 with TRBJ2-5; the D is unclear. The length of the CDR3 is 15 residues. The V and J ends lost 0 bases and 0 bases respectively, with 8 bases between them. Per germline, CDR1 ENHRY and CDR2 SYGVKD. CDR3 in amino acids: CAISESKGYQETQYF. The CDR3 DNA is TGTGCCATCAGTGAGTCGAAAGGGTACCAAGAGACCCAGTACTTC.

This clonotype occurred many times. For the CDR3, the DNA is TGTGCCAGCAGTTCCAGGGACCCCCGAATCCTTAATAATTCACCCCTCCACTTT. It yields the protein CASSSRDPRILNNSPLHF. The chain employs TRBV28 and TRBJ1-6; D perhaps matches TRBD1 (5 bases). The germline V gene encodes CDR1 MDHEN and CDR2 SYDVKM. V was pared by 4 bases and J by 5 bases, with 21 bases between. The length of the CDR3 is 18 residues.

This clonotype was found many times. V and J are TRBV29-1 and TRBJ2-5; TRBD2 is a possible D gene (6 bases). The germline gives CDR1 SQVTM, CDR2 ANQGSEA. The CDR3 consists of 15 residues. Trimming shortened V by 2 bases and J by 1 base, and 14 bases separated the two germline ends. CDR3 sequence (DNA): TGCAGCGTTGAATGGGGGGAAAATATCCAAGAGACCCAGTACTTC. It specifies CSVEWGENIQETQYF.

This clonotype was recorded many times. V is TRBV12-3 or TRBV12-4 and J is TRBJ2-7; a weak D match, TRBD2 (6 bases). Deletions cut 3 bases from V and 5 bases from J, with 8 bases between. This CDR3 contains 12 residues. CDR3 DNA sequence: TGTGCCAGCAGTTTCAGGAGGGACGAGCAGTACTTC. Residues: CASSFRRDEQYF.

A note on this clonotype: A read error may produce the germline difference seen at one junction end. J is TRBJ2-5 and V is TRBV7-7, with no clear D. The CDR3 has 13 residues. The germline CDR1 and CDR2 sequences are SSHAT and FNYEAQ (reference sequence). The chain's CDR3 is CASSSDFEETQYF. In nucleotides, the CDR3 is TGTGCTAGCAGCTCCGATTTCGAAGAGACCCAGTACTTC.

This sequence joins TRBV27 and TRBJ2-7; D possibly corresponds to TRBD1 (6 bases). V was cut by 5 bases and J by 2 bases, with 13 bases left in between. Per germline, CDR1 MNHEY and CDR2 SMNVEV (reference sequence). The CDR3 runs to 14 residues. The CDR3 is CASSQYRAAYEQYF. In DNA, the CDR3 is TGTGCCAGCAGTCAATACAGGGCCGCCTACGAGCAGTACTTC.

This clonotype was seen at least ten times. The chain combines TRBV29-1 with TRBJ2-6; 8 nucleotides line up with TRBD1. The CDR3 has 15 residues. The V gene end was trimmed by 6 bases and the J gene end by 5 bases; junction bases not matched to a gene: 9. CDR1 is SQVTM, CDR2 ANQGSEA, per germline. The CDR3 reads CSVGTGDTWANVLTF. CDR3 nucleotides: TGCAGCGTGGGGACAGGTGACACTTGGGCCAACGTCCTGACTTTC.

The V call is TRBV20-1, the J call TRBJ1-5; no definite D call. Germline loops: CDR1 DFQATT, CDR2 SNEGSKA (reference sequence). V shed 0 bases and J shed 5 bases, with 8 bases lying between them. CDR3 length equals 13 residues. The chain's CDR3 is CSARETTDQPQHF. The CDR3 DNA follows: TGCAGTGCTAGAGAAACAACCGATCAGCCCCAGCATTTT.

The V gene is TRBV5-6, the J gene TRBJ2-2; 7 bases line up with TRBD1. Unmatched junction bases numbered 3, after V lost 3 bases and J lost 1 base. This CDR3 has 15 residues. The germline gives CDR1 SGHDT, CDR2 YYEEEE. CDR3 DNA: TGTGCCAGCAGCTGGGGACAGAGGAACACCGGGGAGCTGTTTTTT. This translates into CASSWGQRNTGELFF.

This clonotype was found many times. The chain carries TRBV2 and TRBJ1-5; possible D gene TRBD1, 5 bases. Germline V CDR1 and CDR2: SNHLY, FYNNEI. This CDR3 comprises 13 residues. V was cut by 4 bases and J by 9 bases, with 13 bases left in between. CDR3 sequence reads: CASSAGTGRPQHF. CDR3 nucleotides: TGTGCCAGCAGTGCAGGGACGGGGCGGCCCCAGCATTTT. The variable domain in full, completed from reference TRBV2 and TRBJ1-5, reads EPEVTQTPSHQVTQMGQEVILRCVPISNHLYFYWYRQILGQKVEFLVSFYNNEISEKSEIFDDQFSVERPDGSNFTLKIRSTKLEDSAMYFCASSAGTGRPQHFGDGTRLSIL.

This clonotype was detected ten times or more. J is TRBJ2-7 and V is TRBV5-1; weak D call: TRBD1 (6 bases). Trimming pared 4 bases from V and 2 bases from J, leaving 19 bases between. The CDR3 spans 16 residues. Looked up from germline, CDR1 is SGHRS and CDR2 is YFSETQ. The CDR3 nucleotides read TGCGCCAGCAGCCCGGATTGGACAGTCTCAACCTACGAGCAGTACTTC. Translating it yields CASSPDWTVSTYEQYF.

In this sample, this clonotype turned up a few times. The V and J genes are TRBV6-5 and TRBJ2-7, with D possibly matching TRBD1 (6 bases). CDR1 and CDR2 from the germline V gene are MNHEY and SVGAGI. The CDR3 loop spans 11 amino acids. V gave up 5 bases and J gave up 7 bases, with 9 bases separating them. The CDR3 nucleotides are TGTGCCAGCAGTAAGGGGACAGAGCAGTACTTC. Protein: CASSKGTEQYF.

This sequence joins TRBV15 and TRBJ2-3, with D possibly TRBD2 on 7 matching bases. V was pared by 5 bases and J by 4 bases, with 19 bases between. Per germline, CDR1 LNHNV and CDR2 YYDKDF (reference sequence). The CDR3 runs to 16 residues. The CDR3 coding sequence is TGTGCCACCAGCTTGGGGGGGCAGGGCGGTGCAGATACGCAGTATTTT. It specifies CATSLGGQGGADTQYF.

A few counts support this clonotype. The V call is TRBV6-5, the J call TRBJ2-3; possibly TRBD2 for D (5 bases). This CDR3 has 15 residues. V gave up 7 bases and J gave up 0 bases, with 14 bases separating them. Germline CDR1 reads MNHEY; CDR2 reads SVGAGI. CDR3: CASTWAGSSTDTQYF. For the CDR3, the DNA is TGTGCCAGCACTTGGGCGGGCTCCAGCACAGATACGCAGTATTTT.

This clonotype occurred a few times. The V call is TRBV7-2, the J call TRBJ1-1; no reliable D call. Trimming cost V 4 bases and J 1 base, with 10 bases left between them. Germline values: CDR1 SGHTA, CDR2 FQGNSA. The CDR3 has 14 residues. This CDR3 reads CASSWTPTNTEAFF. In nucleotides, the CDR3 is TGTGCCAGCAGCTGGACGCCGACGAACACTGAAGCTTTCTTT.

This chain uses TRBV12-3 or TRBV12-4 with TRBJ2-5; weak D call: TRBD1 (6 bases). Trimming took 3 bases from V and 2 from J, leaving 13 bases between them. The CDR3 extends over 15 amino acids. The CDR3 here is CASSFLGAEQETQYF. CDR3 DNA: TGTGCCAGCAGTTTCTTGGGGGCAGAGCAAGAGACCCAGTACTTC.

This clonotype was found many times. The CDR3 loop reads CASSRGQGDEQYF. DNA of the CDR3: TGTGCCAGCAGCCGAGGGCAGGGTGACGAGCAGTACTTC. The chain uses TRBV3-1 and TRBJ2-7, with D perhaps matching TRBD1 or TRBD2 (5 bases each). Germline-derived CDR1 and CDR2 are LGHDT and YNNKEL (reference sequence). Trimming took off 4 bases at V and 5 bases at J, with 12 bases between the two ends. The CDR3 length is 13 residues.

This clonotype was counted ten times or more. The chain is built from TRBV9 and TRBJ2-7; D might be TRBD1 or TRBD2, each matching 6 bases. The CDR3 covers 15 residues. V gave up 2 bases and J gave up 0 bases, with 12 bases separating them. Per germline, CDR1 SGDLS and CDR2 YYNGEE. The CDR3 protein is CASSVGGASSYEQYF. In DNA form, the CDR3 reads TGTGCCAGCAGCGTGGGGGGCGCGAGCTCCTACGAGCAGTACTTC.

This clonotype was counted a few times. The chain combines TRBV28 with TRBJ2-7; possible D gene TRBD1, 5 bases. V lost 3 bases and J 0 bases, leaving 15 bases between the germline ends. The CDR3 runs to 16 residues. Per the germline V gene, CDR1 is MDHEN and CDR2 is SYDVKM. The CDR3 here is CASSFSIRGSSYEQYF. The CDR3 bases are TGTGCCAGCAGTTTTTCAATAAGGGGCAGCTCCTACGAGCAGTACTTC.

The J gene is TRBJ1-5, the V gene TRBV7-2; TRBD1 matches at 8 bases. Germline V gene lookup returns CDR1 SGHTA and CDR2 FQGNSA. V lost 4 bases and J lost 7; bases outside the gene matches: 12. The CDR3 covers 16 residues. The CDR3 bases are TGTGCCAGCAGCTCCGGACAGGGAATAGTGGGACAGCCCCAGCATTTT. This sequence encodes CASSSGQGIVGQPQHF.

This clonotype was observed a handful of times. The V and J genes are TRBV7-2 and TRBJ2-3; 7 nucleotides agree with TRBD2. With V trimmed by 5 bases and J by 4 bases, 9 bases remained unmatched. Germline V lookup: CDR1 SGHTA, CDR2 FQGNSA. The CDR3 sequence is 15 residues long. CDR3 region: CASSVTGLEADTQYF. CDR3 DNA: TGTGCCAGCAGCGTAACCGGACTAGAGGCAGATACGCAGTATTTT.

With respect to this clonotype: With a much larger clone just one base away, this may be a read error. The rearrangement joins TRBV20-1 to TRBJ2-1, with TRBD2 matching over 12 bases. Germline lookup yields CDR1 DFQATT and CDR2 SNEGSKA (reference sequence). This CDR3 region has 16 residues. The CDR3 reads CSAWTSGDGSKDEQSF. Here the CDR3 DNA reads TGCAGTGCTTGGACTAGCGGGGATGGGTCCAAGGATGAGCAGTCCTTC.

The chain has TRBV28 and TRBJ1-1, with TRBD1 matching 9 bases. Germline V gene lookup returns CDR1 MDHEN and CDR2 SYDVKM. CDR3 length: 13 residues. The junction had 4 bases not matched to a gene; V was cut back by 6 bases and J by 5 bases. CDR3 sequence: CASRTGGGTEAFF. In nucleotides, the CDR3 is TGTGCCAGCAGGACAGGGGGTGGTACTGAAGCTTTCTTT.

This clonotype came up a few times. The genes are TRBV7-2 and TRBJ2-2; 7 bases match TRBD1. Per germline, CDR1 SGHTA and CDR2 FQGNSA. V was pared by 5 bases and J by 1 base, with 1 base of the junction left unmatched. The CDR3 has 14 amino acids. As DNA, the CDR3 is TGTGCCAGCAGCGGGGACAGGAACACCGGGGAGCTGTTTTTT. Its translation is CASSGDRNTGELFF.

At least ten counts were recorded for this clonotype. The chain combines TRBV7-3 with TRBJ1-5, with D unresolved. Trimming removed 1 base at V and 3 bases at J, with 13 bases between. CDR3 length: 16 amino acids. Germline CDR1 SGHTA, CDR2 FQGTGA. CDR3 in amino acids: CASSLRVGPDNQPQHF. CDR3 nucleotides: TGTGCCAGCAGCTTAAGGGTAGGGCCTGACAATCAGCCCCAGCATTTT. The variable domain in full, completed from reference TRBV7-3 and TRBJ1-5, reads GAGVSQTPSNKVTEKGKYVELRCDPISGHTALYWYRQSLGQGPEFLIYFQGTGAADDSGLPNDRFFAVRPEGSVSTLKIQRTERGDSAVYLCASSLRVGPDNQPQHFGDGTRLSIL.